These T cell receptor beta chains were read from a single sample in a study of OX40 agonist ivuxolimab in advanced cancers. The data were produced by immunoSEQ multiplex PCR, yet TCRdb's version contains in-frame clones alone and is incomplete. The sample shows 65,000 or so clones, 87% of them seen only once. Sequences were derived from CD4+ or CD8+ T cells sorted from blood, sampled in a trial of the OX40 agonist ivuxolimab. These receptors were obtained from an adult with an advanced solid tumor such as melanoma, head and neck, liver or kidney cancer. Each CDR3 is given with its conserved first and last residue.

v_gene: TRBV9
CDR3aa: CASSVWDLGEQYF

v_gene: TRBV5-8
CDR3aa: CASSLEGDRNTEAFF

v_gene: TRBV7-9
CDR3aa: CASSTRQGGTSFGYTF

v_gene: TRBV18
CDR3aa: CASSPNNRGLAKNIQYF

v_gene: TRBV6-1
CDR3aa: CASTRPETGVREQYF

v_gene: TRBV7-3
CDR3aa: CASSPYLSSYNEQFF

v_gene: TRBV5-4
CDR3aa: CASSPPGGGYTQYF

v_gene: TRBV11-2
CDR3aa: CASSLDNGLTDTQYF

v_gene: TRBV5-1
CDR3aa: CASSLNTGRGGSYEQYF

v_gene: TRBV18
CDR3aa: CASSPRDVSSGNTIYF

v_gene: TRBV19
CDR3aa: CASSLNFQGAMREKLFF